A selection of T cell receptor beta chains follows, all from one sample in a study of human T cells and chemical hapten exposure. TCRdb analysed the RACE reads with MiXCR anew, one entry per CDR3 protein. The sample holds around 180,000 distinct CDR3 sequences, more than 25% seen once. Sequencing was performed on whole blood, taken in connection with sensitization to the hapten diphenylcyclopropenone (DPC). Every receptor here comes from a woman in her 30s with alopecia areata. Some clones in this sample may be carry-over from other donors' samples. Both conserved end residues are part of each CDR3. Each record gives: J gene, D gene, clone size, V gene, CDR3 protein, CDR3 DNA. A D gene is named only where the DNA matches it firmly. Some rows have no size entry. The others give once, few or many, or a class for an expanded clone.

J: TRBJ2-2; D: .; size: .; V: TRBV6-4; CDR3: CASSAEGSYTGELFF; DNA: TGTGCCAGCAGTGCTGAGGGGTCCTACACCGGGGAGCTGTTTTTT
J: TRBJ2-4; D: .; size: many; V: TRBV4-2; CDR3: CASSLPQGGWGKNIQYF; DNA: TGTGCCAGCAGCCTACCACAGGGCGGGTGGGGCAAAAACATTCAGTACTTC
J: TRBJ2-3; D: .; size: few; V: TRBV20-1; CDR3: CSARVRRGTDTQYF; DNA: TGCAGTGCTAGAGTCAGGAGGGGCACAGATACGCAGTATTTT
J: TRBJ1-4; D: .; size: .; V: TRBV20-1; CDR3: CSAGAGDATNEKLFF; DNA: TGCAGTGCTGGGGCAGGAGATGCAACTAATGAAAAACTGTTTTTT
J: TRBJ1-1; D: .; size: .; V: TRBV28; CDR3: CASLGFEAFF; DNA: TGTGCCAGTCTCGGCTTTGAAGCTTTCTTT
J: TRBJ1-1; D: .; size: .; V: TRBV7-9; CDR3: CASSPGTHTEAFF; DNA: TGTGCCAGCAGCCCCGGGACCCACACTGAAGCTTTCTTT
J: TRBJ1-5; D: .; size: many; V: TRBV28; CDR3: CASSTPAYSNQPQHF; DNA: TGTGCCAGCAGTACCCCAGCTTATAGCAATCAGCCCCAGCATTTT
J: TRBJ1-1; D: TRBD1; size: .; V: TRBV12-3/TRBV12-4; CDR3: CASSPRTGMPEAFF; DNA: TGTGCCAGCAGCCCCAGGACAGGGATGCCTGAAGCTTTCTTT
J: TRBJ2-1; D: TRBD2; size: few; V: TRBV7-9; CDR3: CASSLTSGGAKNEQFF; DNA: TGTGCCAGCAGCCTGACTAGCGGGGGGGCGAAAAATGAGCAGTTCTTC
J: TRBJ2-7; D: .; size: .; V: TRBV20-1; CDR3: CSAREAVPQYF; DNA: TGCAGTGCTCGCGAGGCAGTACCGCAGTACTTC
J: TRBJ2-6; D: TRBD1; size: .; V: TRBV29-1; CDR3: CSVITGGTGANVLTF; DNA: TGCAGCGTTATTACAGGGGGAACTGGGGCCAACGTCCTGACTTTC
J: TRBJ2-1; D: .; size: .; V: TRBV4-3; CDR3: CASSHSPGLSSYNEQFF; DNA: TGCGCCAGCAGCCATTCGCCGGGGTTAAGCTCCTACAATGAGCAGTTCTTC
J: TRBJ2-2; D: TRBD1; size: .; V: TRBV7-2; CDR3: CASSTYPGTAFSTGELFF; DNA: TGTGCCAGCAGCACCTACCCCGGGACAGCTTTTTCGACCGGGGAGCTGTTTTTT